The rows below give T cell receptor beta chains drawn from one sample of a study of blood T cell repertoires in COVID-19. Using immunoSEQ multiplex PCR, the repertoire was profiled, and TCRdb retains in-frame clones only, with some absent. The repertoire holds approximately 240,000 clones, with roughly 90% as singletons. The sequencing input was PBMCs or T cells enriched from blood (not recorded which). Source of these receptors: a woman aged 30 to 39 with acute COVID-19. Each CDR3 is given with its conserved first and last residue. The D gene is left open where the match is weak.

V	D	J	CDR3	DNA
TRBV2	.	TRBJ1-1	CAMTTELNTEAFF	TGTGCCATGACGACAGAGCTGAACACTGAAGCTTTCTTT
TRBV19	.	TRBJ1-2	CASSIGEAPSRGYTF	TGTGCCAGTAGTATAGGCGAAGCCCCTTCCCGGGGCTACACCTTC
TRBV28	.	TRBJ1-1	CASSPGGVPSTEAFF	TGTGCCAGCAGTCCAGGAGGGGTTCCCTCCACTGAAGCTTTCTTT
TRBV28	.	TRBJ2-5	CASRSPKETQYF	TGTGCCAGCAGAAGCCCGAAAGAGACCCAGTACTTC
TRBV9	.	TRBJ2-7	CASSFRAGPYEQYF	TGTGCCAGCAGCTTTAGAGCGGGTCCCTACGAGCAGTACTTC
TRBV19	TRBD1	TRBJ2-1	CASSIGPGQSLYNEQFF	TGTGCCAGTAGTATAGGACCGGGACAGAGTCTTTACAATGAGCAGTTCTTC
TRBV12-3/TRBV12-4	.	TRBJ1-2	CASSLEINYGYTF	TGTGCCAGCAGTTTGGAGATTAACTATGGCTACACCTTC
TRBV5-4	.	TRBJ2-2	CASRRDTGELFF	TGTGCCAGCAGGCGGGATACCGGGGAGCTGTTTTTT
TRBV19	.	TRBJ1-5	CASSMIPPGVEPQHF	TGTGCCAGTAGTATGATTCCCCCGGGAGTGGAGCCCCAGCATTTT
TRBV15	.	TRBJ2-5	CATSRTTGAQETQYF	TGTGCCACCAGTCGTACCACCGGTGCTCAAGAGACCCAGTACTTC